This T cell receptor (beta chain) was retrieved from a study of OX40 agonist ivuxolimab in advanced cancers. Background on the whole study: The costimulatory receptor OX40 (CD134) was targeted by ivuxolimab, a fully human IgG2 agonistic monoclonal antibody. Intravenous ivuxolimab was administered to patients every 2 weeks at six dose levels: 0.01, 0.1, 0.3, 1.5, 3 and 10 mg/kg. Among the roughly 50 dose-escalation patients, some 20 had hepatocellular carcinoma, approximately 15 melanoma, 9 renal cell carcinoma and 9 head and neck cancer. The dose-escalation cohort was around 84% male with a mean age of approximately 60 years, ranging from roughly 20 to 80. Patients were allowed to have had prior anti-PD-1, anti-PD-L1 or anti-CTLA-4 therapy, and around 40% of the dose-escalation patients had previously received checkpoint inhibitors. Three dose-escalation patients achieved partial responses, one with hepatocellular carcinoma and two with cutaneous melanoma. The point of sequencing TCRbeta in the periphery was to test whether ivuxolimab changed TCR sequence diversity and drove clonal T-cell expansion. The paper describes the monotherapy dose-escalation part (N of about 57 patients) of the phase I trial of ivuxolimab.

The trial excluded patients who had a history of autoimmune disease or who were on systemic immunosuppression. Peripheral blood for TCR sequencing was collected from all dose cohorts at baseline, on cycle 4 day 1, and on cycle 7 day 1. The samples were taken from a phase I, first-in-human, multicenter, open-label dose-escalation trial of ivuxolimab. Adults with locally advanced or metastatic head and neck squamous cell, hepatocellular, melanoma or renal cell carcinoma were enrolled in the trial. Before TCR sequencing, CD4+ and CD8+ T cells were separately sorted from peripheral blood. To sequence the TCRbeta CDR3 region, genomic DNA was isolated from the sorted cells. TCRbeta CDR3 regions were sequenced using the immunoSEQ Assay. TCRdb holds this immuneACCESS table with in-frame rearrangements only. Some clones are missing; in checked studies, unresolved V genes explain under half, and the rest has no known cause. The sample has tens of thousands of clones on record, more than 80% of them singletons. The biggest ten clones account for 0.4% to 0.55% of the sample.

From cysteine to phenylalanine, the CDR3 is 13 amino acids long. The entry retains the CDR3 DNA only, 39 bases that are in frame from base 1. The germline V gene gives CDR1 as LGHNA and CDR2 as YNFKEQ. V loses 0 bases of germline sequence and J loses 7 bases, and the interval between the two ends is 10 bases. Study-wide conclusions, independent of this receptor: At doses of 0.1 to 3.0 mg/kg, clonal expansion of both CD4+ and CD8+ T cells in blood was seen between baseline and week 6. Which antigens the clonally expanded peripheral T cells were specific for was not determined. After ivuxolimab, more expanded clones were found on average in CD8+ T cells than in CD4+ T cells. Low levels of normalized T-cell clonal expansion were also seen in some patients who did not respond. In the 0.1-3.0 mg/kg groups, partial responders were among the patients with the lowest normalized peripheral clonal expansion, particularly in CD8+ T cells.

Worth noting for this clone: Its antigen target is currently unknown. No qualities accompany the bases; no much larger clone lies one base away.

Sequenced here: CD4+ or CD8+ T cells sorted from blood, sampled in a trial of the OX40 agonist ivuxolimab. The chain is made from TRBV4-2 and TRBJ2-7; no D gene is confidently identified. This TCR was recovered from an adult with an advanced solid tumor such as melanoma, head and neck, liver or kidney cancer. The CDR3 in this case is CASSQEKSWEQYF. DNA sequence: TGTGCCAGCAGCCAAGAGAAAAGTTGGGAGCAGTACTTC.